This T cell receptor beta chain was recorded in a study of blood T cell repertoires in COVID-19. Overall study: COVID-19 samples from acute and convalescent phases originated in the United States, Italy and Spain. PBMCs, B-cell-depleted T cells, or T cells were the source of the cDNA or gDNA that made up the material.

V was pared by 5 bases and J by 4 bases, with 11 bases between. Germline V gives CDR1 SGHTA, CDR2 FQGNSA. This CDR3 has 14 amino acids. Original methodology: Nucleated cell counts were estimated from reference gene primer amplification. The assay was immunoSEQ multiplex PCR, and TCRdb's table has in-frame clones only and misses some. The V and J calls and clone size were taken over from that table, and D and trimming were inferred from the DNA. The top ten clones hold approximately 23% of a sample with roughly 71,000 clones, over 75% of them seen once. This clonotype was obtained from a man aged 45 to 65 with acute or convalescent COVID-19. V usage is TRBV7-2 and J usage is TRBJ1-4, with D unclear. What was sequenced was peripheral blood. For the CDR3, the DNA is TGTGCCAGCAGCAAGACTATCCGTAATGAAAAACTGTTTTTT. Translated: CASSKTIRNEKLFF.